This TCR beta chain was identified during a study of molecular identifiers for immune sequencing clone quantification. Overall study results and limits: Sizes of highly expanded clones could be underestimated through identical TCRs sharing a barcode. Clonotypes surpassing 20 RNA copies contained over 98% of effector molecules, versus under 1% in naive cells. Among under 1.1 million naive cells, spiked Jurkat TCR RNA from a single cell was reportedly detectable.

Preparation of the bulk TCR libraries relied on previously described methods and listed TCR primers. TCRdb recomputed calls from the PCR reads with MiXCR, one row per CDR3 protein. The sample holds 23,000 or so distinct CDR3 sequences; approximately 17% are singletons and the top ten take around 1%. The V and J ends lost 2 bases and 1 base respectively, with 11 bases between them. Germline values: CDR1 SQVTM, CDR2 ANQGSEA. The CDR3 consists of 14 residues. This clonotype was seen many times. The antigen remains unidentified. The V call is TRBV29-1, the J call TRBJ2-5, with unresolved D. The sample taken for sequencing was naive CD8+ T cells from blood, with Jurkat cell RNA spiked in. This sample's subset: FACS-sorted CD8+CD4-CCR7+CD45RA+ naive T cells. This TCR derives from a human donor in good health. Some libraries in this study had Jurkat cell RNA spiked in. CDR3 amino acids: CSVESGKGQETQYF. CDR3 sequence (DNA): TGCAGCGTTGAATCTGGAAAGGGCCAAGAGACCCAGTACTTC.